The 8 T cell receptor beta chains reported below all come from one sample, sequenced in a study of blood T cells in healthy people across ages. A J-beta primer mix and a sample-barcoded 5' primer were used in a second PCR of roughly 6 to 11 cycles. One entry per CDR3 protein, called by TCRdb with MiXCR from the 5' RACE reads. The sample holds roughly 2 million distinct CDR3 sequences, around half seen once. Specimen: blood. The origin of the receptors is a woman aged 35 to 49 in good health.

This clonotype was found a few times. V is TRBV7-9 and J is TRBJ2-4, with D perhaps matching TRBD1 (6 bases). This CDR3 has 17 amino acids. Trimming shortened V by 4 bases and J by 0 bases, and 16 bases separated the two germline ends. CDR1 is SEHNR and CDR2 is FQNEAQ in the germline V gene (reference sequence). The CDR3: CASSSGPGDLAKNIQYF. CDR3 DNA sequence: TGTGCCAGCAGCTCGGGCCCAGGGGATCTAGCCAAAAACATTCAGTACTTC. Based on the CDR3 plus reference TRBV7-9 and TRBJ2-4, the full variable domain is DTGVSQNPRHKITKRGQNVTFRCDPISEHNRLYWYRQTLGQGPEFLTYFQNEAQLEKSRLLSDRFSAERPKGSFSTLEIQRTEQGDSAMYLCASSSGPGDLAKNIQYFGAGTRLSVL.

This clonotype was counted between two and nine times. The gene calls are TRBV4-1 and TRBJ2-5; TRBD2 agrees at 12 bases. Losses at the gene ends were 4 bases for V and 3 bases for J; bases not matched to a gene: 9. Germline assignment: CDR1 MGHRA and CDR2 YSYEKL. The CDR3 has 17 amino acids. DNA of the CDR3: TGCGCCAGCAGCCCCCCTGGACTAGCGGGACTGGAAGAGACCCAGTACTTC. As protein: CASSPPGLAGLEETQYF.

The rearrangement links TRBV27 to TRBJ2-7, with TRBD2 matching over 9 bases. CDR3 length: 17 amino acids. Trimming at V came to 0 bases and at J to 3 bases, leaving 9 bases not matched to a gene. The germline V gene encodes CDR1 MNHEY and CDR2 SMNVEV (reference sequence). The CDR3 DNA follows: TGTGCCAGCAGTTTATCCCCAGGCGGGGGGGCCGTCTACGAGCAGTACTTC. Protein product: CASSLSPGGGAVYEQYF.

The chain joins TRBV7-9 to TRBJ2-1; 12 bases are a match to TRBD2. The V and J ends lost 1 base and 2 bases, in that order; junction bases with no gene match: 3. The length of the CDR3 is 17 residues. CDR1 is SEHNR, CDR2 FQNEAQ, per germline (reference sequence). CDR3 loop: CASSLGTSGAPYNEQFF. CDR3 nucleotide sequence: TGTGCCAGCAGCTTAGGGACTAGCGGGGCACCCTACAATGAGCAGTTCTTC.

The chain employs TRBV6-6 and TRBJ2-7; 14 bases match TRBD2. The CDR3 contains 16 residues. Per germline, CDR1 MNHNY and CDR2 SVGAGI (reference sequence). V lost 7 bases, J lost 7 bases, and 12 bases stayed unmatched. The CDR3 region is CASTSGLAGANNEQYF. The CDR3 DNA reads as TGTGCCAGCACCTCGGGACTAGCGGGGGCCAACAATGAGCAGTACTTC.

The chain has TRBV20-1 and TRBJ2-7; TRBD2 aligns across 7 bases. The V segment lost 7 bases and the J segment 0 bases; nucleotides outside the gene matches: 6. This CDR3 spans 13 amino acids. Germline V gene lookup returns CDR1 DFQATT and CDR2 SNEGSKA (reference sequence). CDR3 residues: CSGGGGISYEQYF. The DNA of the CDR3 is TGCAGTGGTGGGGGGGGTATCTCCTACGAGCAGTACTTC.

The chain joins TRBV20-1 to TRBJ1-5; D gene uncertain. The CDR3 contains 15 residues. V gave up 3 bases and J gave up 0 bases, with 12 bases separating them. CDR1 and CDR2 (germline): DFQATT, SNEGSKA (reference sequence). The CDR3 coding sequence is TGCAGTGCTAGTCGGGTTACCTCTAGCAATCAGCCCCAGCATTTT. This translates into CSASRVTSSNQPQHF.

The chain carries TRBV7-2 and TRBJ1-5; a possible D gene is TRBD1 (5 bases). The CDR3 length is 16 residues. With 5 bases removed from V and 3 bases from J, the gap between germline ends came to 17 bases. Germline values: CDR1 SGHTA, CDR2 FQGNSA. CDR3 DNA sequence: TGTGCCAGCAGCCCGTATCGGGCAGGGCTCAATCAGCCCCAGCATTTT. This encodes CASSPYRAGLNQPQHF. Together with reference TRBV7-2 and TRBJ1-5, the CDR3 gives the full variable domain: GAGVSQSPSNKVTEKGKDVELRCDPISGHTALYWYRQSLGQGLEFLIYFQGNSAPDKSGLPSDRFSAERTGGSVSTLTIQRTQQEDSAVYLCASSPYRAGLNQPQHFGDGTRLSIL.